The present entry profiles one T cell receptor (beta chain) with its context. This sample was included in a study of technical replicates of blood from a few donors. Profiling relied on immunoSEQ multiplex PCR, and the TCRdb table lists in-frame clones only, not all of them. The profile shows around 93,000 clones, roughly 95% of them singletons. V was pared by 6 bases and J by 1 base, with 5 bases of the junction left unmatched. CDR1 is LGHNA and CDR2 is YSLEER in the germline V gene. The CDR3 loop spans 15 amino acids. The sequencing sample was made of T cells isolated from PBMCs. The V call is TRBV4-3, the J call TRBJ2-7; 11 bases line up with TRBD1. The receptor was isolated from a human donor in good health. The DNA for the CDR3 is TGCGCCAGCAGTCGGGACAGGGGGAATTCCTACGAGCAGTACTTC. Amino acids: CASSRDRGNSYEQYF.